The 27 T cell receptor beta chains below were found in one sample sequenced in a study of regulatory T cells. Regarding the study as a whole: In CD3G-deficient patients, conventional CD4+ T cells were enriched for hydrophobic CDR3 residues at positions 6 and 7.

The primer mix had 52 TRBV and 13 TRBJ primers. Profiling relied on immunoSEQ multiplex PCR, and the TCRdb table lists in-frame clones only, not all of them. The table has almost 30,000 clones, around 90% seen once. What these receptors recognize is not known. The sequenced material came from conventional CD4+ T cells sorted from blood. The source is a person aged 18-35 years with CD3G deficiency.

The J gene is TRBJ1-1, the V gene TRBV11-2; D gene unclear. CDR3 length equals 17 residues. V lost 1 base to trimming and J lost 4 bases, with 19 bases between them. Germline assignment: CDR1 SGHAT and CDR2 FQNNGV. CDR3 loop: CASSLGPRSFQSTEAFF. The CDR3 nucleotides are TGTGCCAGCAGCTTAGGCCCCCGCTCTTTTCAGAGCACTGAAGCTTTCTTT.

The J gene is TRBJ1-1, the V gene TRBV6-1; D unclear. V was clipped by 6 bases and J by 1 base, with 12 bases between them. Germline V gene data show CDR1 as MNHNS and CDR2 as SASEGT. The CDR3 runs to 14 residues. The DNA of the CDR3 is TGTGCCAGCAGCCCGCGAAATAGGAACACTGAAGCTTTCTTT. Residues: CASSPRNRNTEAFF.

The chain carries TRBV19 and TRBJ2-6; TRBD2 matches 7 bases. V trimming: 6 bases; J trimming: 4 bases; junction bases outside the gene matches: 9. Germline loops: CDR1 LNHDA, CDR2 SQIVND (reference sequence). This CDR3 region has 16 residues. The CDR3 protein is CASSPGGGTGANVLTF. CDR3 bases: TGTGCCAGTAGCCCCGGCGGGGGTACCGGGGCCAACGTCCTGACTTTC.

This chain links TRBV6-6 with TRBJ1-2; 11 bases fit TRBD1. Trimming at V came to 5 bases and at J to 2 bases, leaving 4 bases not matched to a gene. Germline V gene sequence: CDR1 MNHNY, CDR2 SVGAGI (reference sequence). The CDR3 is 15 amino acids. The CDR3 DNA sequence: TGTGCCAGCAGTACCCGGACAGGGGGCAACTATGGCTACACCTTC. Its translation is CASSTRTGGNYGYTF.

The chain couples TRBV14 to TRBJ2-1; D might be TRBD1 (6 bases). Trimming stripped 0 bases from V and 8 bases from J, with 17 bases between. CDR1 and CDR2 from the germline V gene are SGHDN and FVKESK. This CDR3 is built from 16 residues. CDR3 nucleotide sequence: TGTGCCAGCAGCCAAGAAACCAGGACAGCCTTTGATGAGCAGTTCTTC. Protein: CASSQETRTAFDEQFF.

The chain joins TRBV5-1 to TRBJ2-2; D may correspond to TRBD1 or TRBD2 (5 bases each). Germline CDR1 reads SGHRS; CDR2 reads YFSETQ. V was shortened by 0 bases and J by 3 bases, with 15 bases between the two germline ends. This CDR3 is 17 amino acids long. In DNA, the CDR3 is TGCGCCAGCAGCTTGGCCTCGACGGGACGAGACACCGGGGAGCTGTTTTTT. This codes for CASSLASTGRDTGELFF.

The chain has TRBV5-1 and TRBJ1-2; 7 nucleotides align to TRBD1. The CDR3 runs to 14 residues. Germline CDR1 reads SGHRS; CDR2 reads YFSETQ. Trimming took 3 bases from V and 7 from J; bases not matched to a gene: 9. The CDR3 DNA reads TGCGCCAGCAGCTACTCTACAGGGGCCGGTGGCTACACCTTC. This sequence encodes CASSYSTGAGGYTF.

For the CDR3, the DNA is TGCACCAGCAGCCAAGATGCCCCCCTACTCCAGTTCTTC. This encodes CTSSQDAPLLQFF. The chain recombines TRBV1 with TRBJ2-1; the table calls TRBD2, which could not be checked here. TRBV1 is tagged as a pseudogene. The CDR3 loop spans 13 amino acids.

The chain has TRBV4-1 and TRBJ1-2; perhaps TRBD1 as D (5 bases). The V end was cut by 1 base, the J end by 8 bases, with 11 bases between. CDR3 length equals 13 residues. Germline V CDR1 and CDR2: MGHRA, YSYEKL. The DNA of the CDR3 is TGCGCCAGCAGCCAAGTTGGTGGGGCCGGCTACACCTTC. Protein product: CASSQVGGAGYTF.

This chain links TRBV11-2 with TRBJ2-1, with unresolved D. Germline V CDR1 and CDR2: SGHAT, FQNNGV. The ends were cut back, 3 bases at V and 5 bases at J, with 8 bases in the middle. The CDR3 contains 13 residues. The CDR3 DNA sequence: TGTGCCAGCAGCTTTGGCAGAAACAATGAGCAGTTCTTC. Its translation is CASSFGRNNEQFF.

The chain employs TRBV30 and TRBJ1-4, with TRBD1 matching over 7 bases. The V segment lost 2 bases and the J segment 7 bases; nucleotides outside the gene matches: 10. The CDR3 has 15 amino acids. Germline lookup yields CDR1 GTSNPN and CDR2 SVGIG (reference sequence). The CDR3: CAWSPTGTEGEKLFF. In nucleotides, the CDR3 is TGTGCCTGGAGTCCTACCGGGACAGAAGGTGAAAAACTGTTTTTT.

The rearrangement links TRBV28 to TRBJ2-7, with D possibly TRBD2 on 7 matching bases. The CDR3 runs 17 residues. V lost 4 bases, J lost 4 bases, and 23 bases lay in between. Per germline, CDR1 MDHEN and CDR2 SYDVKM. The CDR3: CASSSETGRGGVYEQYF. The CDR3 DNA sequence: TGTGCCAGCAGTTCGGAAACTGGGAGGGGGGGGGTGTACGAGCAGTACTTC.

The chain carries TRBV7-9 and TRBJ2-1; 9 bases map to TRBD2. There are 15 residues in the CDR3. The trim removed 1 base at V and 6 bases at J, leaving 4 bases unmatched. Per germline, CDR1 SEHNR and CDR2 FQNEAQ (reference sequence). CDR3 in DNA: TGTGCCAGCAGCTTAGGACTAGCGGAGCTCAATGAGCAGTTCTTC. Translation gives CASSLGLAELNEQFF.

This sequence joins TRBV30 and TRBJ2-3, with 9 bases identical to TRBD2. Per germline, CDR1 GTSNPN and CDR2 SVGIG (reference sequence). Trimming cost V 4 bases and J 0 bases; bases outside gene matches: 14. This CDR3 spans 18 amino acids. CDR3 sequence reads: CAWNRVGSGGPSTDTQYF. CDR3 in DNA: TGTGCCTGGAACCGGGTGGGTAGCGGGGGACCTAGCACAGATACGCAGTATTTT. The full variable domain, its missing parts supplied by reference TRBV30 and TRBJ2-3, is SQTIHQWPATLVQPVGSPLSLECTVEGTSNPNLYWYRQAAGRGLQLLFYSVGIGQISSEVPQNLSASRPQDRQFILSSKKLLLSDSGFYLCAWNRVGSGGPSTDTQYFGPGTRLTVL.

V gene TRBV6-1 combines with J gene TRBJ1-4, with a possible D match to TRBD1 (5 bases). The CDR3 is 13 residues long. Germline CDR1 MNHNS, CDR2 SASEGT. The V end was cut by 6 bases, the J end by 8 bases, with 13 bases between. The CDR3 loop is CASRQERLEKLFF. Written as DNA, the CDR3 is TGTGCCAGCAGACAGGAACGTCTAGAAAAACTGTTTTTT.

The chain couples TRBV15 to TRBJ2-2; D is perhaps TRBD1 or TRBD2 (6 bases each). This CDR3 region has 14 residues. V lost 4 bases and J lost 4, with 10 bases in between. Looked up from germline, CDR1 is LNHNV and CDR2 is YYDKDF (reference sequence). The CDR3 bases are TGTGCCACCAGCATCCGGGGGCCCACCGGGGAGCTGTTTTTT. It encodes CATSIRGPTGELFF.

The gene calls are TRBV12-5 and TRBJ1-2, with 9 nucleotides matching TRBD1. This CDR3 contains 15 residues. Per the germline V gene, CDR1 is LGHNT and CDR2 is FRNRAP. The V gene end was trimmed by 1 base and the J gene end by 6 bases; junction bases not matched to a gene: 6. The CDR3 reads CASGLGIGQGNGYTF. CDR3 sequence (DNA): TGTGCTAGTGGTTTGGGGATAGGACAGGGGAATGGCTACACCTTC. The full variable domain, its missing parts supplied by reference TRBV12-5 and TRBJ1-2, is DARVTQTPRHKVTEMGQEVTMRCQPILGHNTVFWYRQTMMQGLELLAYFRNRAPLDDSGMPKDRFSAEMPDATLATLKIQPSEPRDSAVYFCASGLGIGQGNGYTFGSGTRLTVV.

This chain uses TRBV5-1 with TRBJ2-5; TRBD1 might be the D (7 bases). In germline, CDR1 is SGHRS, CDR2 YFSETQ. Trimming cost V 0 bases and J 11 bases, with 17 bases left between them. There are 14 residues in the CDR3. In DNA, the CDR3 is TGCGCCAGCAGCTTGGACGGGAGAACAGGGGAGCAGTACTTC. Translated, it gives CASSLDGRTGEQYF.

This sequence joins TRBV4-1 and TRBJ2-4; 10 nucleotides align to TRBD2. The germline V gene encodes CDR1 MGHRA and CDR2 YSYEKL. The CDR3 runs 17 residues. Trimming took 3 bases from V and 3 from J; bases not matched to a gene: 8. The CDR3 loop reads CASSQGLAGGYKNIQYF. The CDR3 DNA reads TGCGCCAGCAGCCAGGGGTTAGCGGGGGGATACAAAAACATTCAGTACTTC.

This chain links TRBV6-1 with TRBJ1-2, with D possibly being TRBD1 (5 bases). The CDR3 consists of 15 residues. The V and J ends lost 10 bases and 5 bases respectively, with 23 bases between them. The germline V gene has CDR1 MNHNS and CDR2 SASEGT. The DNA of the CDR3 is TGTGCCATACAATGGGCCGGGACTGGCACTTATGGCTACACCTTC. Translating it yields CAIQWAGTGTYGYTF.

The chain employs TRBV18 and TRBJ2-1; D gene uncertain. The V gene's germline CDR1 is KGHSH and CDR2 LQKENI. The CDR3 runs to 14 residues. V was shortened by 0 bases and J by 7 bases, with 10 bases between the two germline ends. The CDR3 bases are TGTGCCAGCTCACCACCGAGGCGGCCAAATGAGCAGTTCTTC. This sequence encodes CASSPPRRPNEQFF.

This sequence joins TRBV13 and TRBJ2-1; D is ambiguous. The CDR3 loop spans 14 amino acids. The germline V gene has CDR1 PRHDT and CDR2 FYEKMQ (reference sequence). Trimming left V 0 bases short and J 4 bases short, with 7 bases between. In nucleotides, the CDR3 is TGTGCCAGCAGCTTAGGGCGACGGTACAATGAGCAGTTCTTC. Its protein is CASSLGRRYNEQFF.

The V and J genes are TRBV5-1 and TRBJ2-3; D is unclear. CDR3 length: 17 amino acids. From germline, CDR1 is SGHRS and CDR2 YFSETQ. V was cut by 1 base and J by 0 bases, with 15 bases left in between. CDR3 sequence (DNA): TGCGCCAGCAGCTTGCTTCCATTATCATCTAGCACAGATACGCAGTATTTT. It yields the protein CASSLLPLSSSTDTQYF.

V is TRBV5-1 and J is TRBJ2-1; a weak D match, TRBD2 (6 bases). Germline loops: CDR1 SGHRS, CDR2 YFSETQ. The CDR3 consists of 15 residues. Trimming stripped 3 bases from V and 4 bases from J, with 14 bases between. CDR3 sequence: CASSSGDLSYNEQFF. The DNA of the CDR3 is TGCGCCAGCAGCTCGGGGGACTTAAGTTACAATGAGCAGTTCTTC.

The chain uses TRBV30 and TRBJ1-2, with 9 bases identical to TRBD1. The CDR3 is 15 residues long. CDR1 and CDR2 (germline): GTSNPN, SVGIG (reference sequence). J lost 4 bases, V lost 3 bases, and 9 bases had no gene match. The CDR3 spells CAWSGGTGRSYGYTF. CDR3 bases: TGTGCCTGGAGCGGGGGGACAGGGCGTAGCTATGGCTACACCTTC.

This chain joins TRBV7-2 and TRBJ2-3, with 9 bases fitting TRBD1. V shed 3 bases and J 1 base; nucleotides not matched to a gene: 5. The CDR3 is made up of 16 amino acids. CDR1 is SGHTA, CDR2 FQGNSA, per germline. The CDR3 protein is CASSFSGTGRTDTQYF. Here the CDR3 DNA reads TGTGCCAGCAGCTTTTCGGGGACAGGGCGCACAGATACGCAGTATTTT.

The genes are TRBV27 and TRBJ2-7; 8 positions agree with TRBD1. Germline assignment: CDR1 MNHEY and CDR2 SMNVEV (reference sequence). The CDR3 spans 15 residues. Trimming took 3 bases from V and 5 from J; bases not matched to a gene: 9. The CDR3, as DNA: TGTGCCAGCAGTTTTTCCGGGACAGGCATCGACGAGCAGTACTTC. Its protein is CASSFSGTGIDEQYF.